This note documents a single T cell receptor beta chain sequence. Generated by immunoSEQ multiplex PCR, the TCRdb table keeps only in-frame clones and is missing some. The repertoire holds 300,000 to 350,000 clones, with around 87% as singletons. This CDR3 has 16 residues. The germline gives CDR1 KGHSH, CDR2 LQKENI. With 3 bases removed from V and 2 bases from J, the gap between germline ends came to 14 bases. In Seattle, patients joined the study during active infection and were tracked longitudinally. The data derive from a study of blood T cell repertoires in COVID-19. Study-wide background: Sample material is recorded as cDNA or gDNA derived from T cells, B-cell-depleted T cells, or PBMCs.

Sequencing input: peripheral blood. This TCR was recovered from a woman aged 50 to 60 with COVID-19, enrolled during active disease. This chain links TRBV18 with TRBJ1-5; TRBD1 is a possible D gene (6 bases). The CDR3 sequence is CASSPWEGEGNQPQHF. As DNA, the CDR3 is TGTGCCAGCTCACCCTGGGAGGGGGAAGGCAATCAGCCCCAGCATTTT.